The present TCR beta chain was sequenced within a study of cytomegalovirus exposure and HLA in healthy donors. Study details: An earlier analysis found 100 million or so unique TCR beta sequences from about 190 million T cells. Study-wide results and caveats: Most of the CMV-associated TCR beta chains (in a later analysis) appeared to be HLA-restricted. TCR beta V- and J-gene trimming was later associated with a missense DCLRE1C variant.

Comments on this clone: Its specificity is unknown.

The PCR had 60 Vbeta and 13 Jbeta primers. Libraries were prepared by immunoSEQ multiplex PCR; TCRdb keeps only in-frame clonotypes and omits some of them. Altogether about 140,000 clones are present, around 65% being singletons, with the ten largest covering around 1.8%. Sequenced sample: PBMCs. This clonotype was obtained from a male donor in good health and CMV-seronegative.

The CDR3 nucleotides read TGCGCCAGCAGCGGCGGGACAGGGGGCTACCAAGAGACCCAGTACTTC. Translated: CASSGGTGGYQETQYF. The chain recombines TRBV5-1 with TRBJ2-5; TRBD1 matches 12 bases. The CDR3 runs 16 residues. Germline trimming cut 4 bases from V and 0 bases from J; bases unmatched to any gene: 4. CDR1 SGHRS and CDR2 YFSETQ come from the germline V gene.